This note documents a single TCR beta chain sequence. This clone came up once. It lacks a known antigen. Base qualities were left out, and no much larger clone turns up one base away. The sample originates from a study of shared clonotypes between healthy human individuals (dated by TCRdb to about 2020). Looking at the study overall: Three men and two women, aged 18 to 49 years, made up the cohort. Blood TCR repertoires of roughly 5 healthy adults were deeply sequenced to estimate repertoire size and the extent of clonotype sharing between individuals. To increase sequencing depth and limit assay-specific biases, different laboratories used diverse techniques to prepare libraries and sequence TCR repertoires. Leukapheresis yielded between about 0.85 and 10 billion PBMCs per donor. For each donor, CD4 naive and CD4 memory were each given three plates, CD8 naive was given two plates, and CD8 memory was given one plate. Points the paper makes about the study in general: Higher generation probabilities were observed for clonotypes shared by all four sorted-subset donors than for non-shared clonotypes. Sampling was restricted to blood, and TCR repertoires in tissue are likely to differ from TCR repertoires in blood. Because the study included a small number of donors, the genetic and exposure-history diversity represented was limited. Pairwise subsampling indicated that sequencing depth was expected to affect the degree of clonotype sharing among donors. Sharing across a few donors was observed for around 4.8% of naive CD4, about 3.2% of naive CD8, 2% to 2.5% of memory CD4, and less than 0.45% of memory CD8 clonotypes. Rarefaction of sorted-subset datasets indicated incomplete sequencing despite the large sequencing depth. Naive subsets generally had larger estimated clonotype richness than memory subsets did.

Using the deep immunoSEQ assay, multiplex PCR amplified TCR CDR3 regions from genomic DNA. For each cell subset, the extracted genomic DNA was distributed evenly across all wells of several immunoSEQ 96-well plates, and each plate served as one replicate. For sorted subsets, around 200 ng genomic DNA, equal to approximately 30,000 T cell genomes, was loaded into each replicate PCR. Purified libraries were measured with a Qubit 3.0 fluorometer, size-checked on a Bioanalyzer 2100, and measured again with the KAPA Library Quantification kit. Each immunoSEQ 96-well plate was sequenced on its own single-read 150-cycle Illumina NextSeq 550 flow cell. The authors' pipeline ran thus. Because the immunoSEQ output included only junctional sequences and no quality scores, the filtering could not be the same as the filtering used for full-length reads. Sequences were annotated with PyIR, a Python wrapper for IgBLAST v1.9, and V/J genes and CDR3 were assigned using IMGT germline references. Reads were removed for weak V/J assignments (E-value above 1e-6), missing CDR3, stop codons, out-of-frame junctions, or ambiguous translated residues. V3J clonotypes were defined as sequences sharing the same inferred V gene, J gene, and CDR3 amino acid sequence. Percentage overlap between repertoires was calculated by dividing the number of shared unique clonotypes by the size of the smaller repertoire. Three approaches were used to assess repertoire richness: RTK rarefaction, the Chao1 estimator, and Recon v2.1 estimates of unobserved clonotypes. For all TCRbeta clonotypes obtained by the gDNA method from a few donors, generation probabilities were computed with OLGA. Here the immuneACCESS table is served through TCRdb, limited to in-frame sequences with V and J called. Missing clones are a known gap in these copies; in checked studies unresolved V genes cover under half, and the rest lacks a known reason. V and J calls and clone size are those listed in that table; D and trimming were worked out from the DNA. The sample has hundreds of thousands of clones on record, roughly 95% of them singletons. 0.085% to 0.11% of the sample is held by the ten biggest clonotypes.

CD8 naive samples were obtained by positive selection for CCR7 among CD45RO-negative cells, yielding a CD45RA+CCR7+ population from which TemRA cells were excluded. Healthy HIV-negative adults with no recently reported acute infections or vaccinations were included as donors. All donors were Caucasian adults living in Nashville, Tennessee, USA. Blood was obtained by leukapheresis, after which PBMCs were separated by Ficoll-Histopaque density gradient centrifugation and cryopreserved in liquid nitrogen vapor phase. Analytical flow cytometry was used to check the purity and quantity of each magnetically sorted T cell population. Genomic DNA was isolated from each sorted fraction and quantified by UV absorbance on a Nanodrop 2000c. The sequenced material came from naive CD8+ T cells sorted from blood. The sample's cell subset or site, from its label and the paper: CD45RA+CCR7+. The clonotype originates from a young woman in good health.

The CDR3 corresponds to CASSHTGATNEKLFF. At the DNA level, the sequence is TGTGCCAGCAGTCATACAGGGGCAACTAATGAAAAACTGTTTTTT. The receptor chain draws on TRBV6-5 and TRBJ1-4, with 7 middle bases fitting TRBD1. V is cut back by 5 bases and J by 0 bases, with 3 bases in the junction unmatched. The germline V gene gives CDR1 as MNHEY and CDR2 as SVGAGI. Including cysteine and phenylalanine, the CDR3 has 15 amino acids. Solely the CDR3 DNA is kept, with 45 bases framed from the first base.